The TCR beta chain under discussion was sequenced for a study of OX40 agonist ivuxolimab in advanced cancers. The study in broad terms: Ivuxolimab, which targeted the costimulatory receptor OX40 (CD134), was an agonistic, fully human IgG2 monoclonal antibody. Prior anti-PD-1, anti-PD-L1 or anti-CTLA-4 therapy was permitted, and checkpoint inhibitors had been received by about 36% of dose-escalation patients. The paper covers the monotherapy dose-escalation part of the phase I ivuxolimab trial, which included N of about 50 patients. Intravenous ivuxolimab was administered to patients every 2 weeks at six dose levels: 0.01, 0.1, 0.3, 1.5, 3 and 10 mg/kg. The point of sequencing TCRbeta in the periphery was to test whether ivuxolimab changed TCR sequence diversity and drove clonal T-cell expansion. Of the approximately 50 dose-escalation patients, hepatocellular carcinoma was present in around 20, melanoma in around 15, renal cell carcinoma in 9 and head and neck cancer in 9. Partial responses occurred in three dose-escalation patients: two with cutaneous melanoma and one with hepatocellular carcinoma. In the dose-escalation cohort, 82.7% of patients were male, and the mean age was around 65 years with a range of about 20 to 80. Findings and caveats that apply to the study as a whole: Antigen specificity was not determined for the clonally expanded peripheral T cells. In the 0.1-3.0 mg/kg groups, partial responders had among the lowest normalized peripheral clonal expansion, particularly in CD8+ T cells. After ivuxolimab, CD8+ T cells had more expanded clones than CD4+ T cells on average. Low levels of normalized T-cell clonal expansion were also seen in some patients who did not respond. Clonal expansion of both CD4+ and CD8+ blood T cells was observed from baseline to week 6 at doses 0.1 to 3.0 mg/kg.

The trial excluded patients who had a history of autoimmune disease or were on systemic immunosuppression. Peripheral blood for TCR sequencing was drawn from every dose cohort at baseline, at cycle 4 day 1 and at cycle 7 day 1. The samples were taken from a phase I, first-in-human, multicenter, open-label dose-escalation trial of ivuxolimab. The trial enrolled adults with locally advanced or metastatic head and neck squamous cell, hepatocellular, melanoma or renal cell carcinoma. CD4+ and CD8+ T cells were sorted separately from peripheral blood before TCR sequencing. Comment on this clone: There is no known antigen for this receptor. There are no base qualities to consult, and no much larger clone falls within one base.

The junction shows trimming of 0 bases on V and 4 bases on J, plus 13 bases between the germline ends. Its CDR3 holds 15 amino acids, cysteine through phenylalanine. Only CDR3 DNA is held: 45 bases, read in frame from base 1. Sequences SGHRS (CDR1) and YFSETQ (CDR2) are obtained from the germline V gene. To sequence the TCRbeta CDR3 region, genomic DNA was isolated from the sorted cells. The immunoSEQ Assay was used to sequence the TCRbeta CDR3 regions. TCRdb limited this immuneACCESS table to in-frame rearrangements with V and J called. A share of clones is missing; checked studies link under half to unresolved V genes, and the rest is unexplained. The sample table lists about 67,000 clones, approximately 93% of them with a count of one. In total, the top ten clones hold less than 2.5% of the sample.

The V and J genes are TRBV5-1 and TRBJ1-2, with TRBD1 perhaps the D gene, on 6 matching bases. The sample here was CD4+ or CD8+ T cells sorted from blood, taken in a trial of the OX40 agonist ivuxolimab. The receptor comes from an adult with an advanced solid tumor such as melanoma, head and neck, liver or kidney cancer. The CDR3 region has the sequence CASSLAPGESYGYTF. The bases are TGCGCCAGCAGCTTGGCTCCAGGGGAAAGCTATGGCTACACCTTC.